This T cell receptor (beta chain) was recorded in a study of T cell responses to AZD1222 COVID-19 vaccine. General study findings and limits: Donors were largely white British and mainly female; clonal diversity was possibly underestimated.

Germline V gene sequence: CDR1 ENHRY, CDR2 SYGVKD. With V trimmed by 2 bases and J by 2 bases, 6 bases remained unmatched. This CDR3 is 16 amino acids long. As for this clone: Its antigen is still unknown.

Generated by immunoSEQ multiplex PCR, the TCRdb table keeps only in-frame clones and is missing some. Altogether some 250,000 clones are present, almost 95% being singletons, with the ten largest covering 0.5% to 0.65%. The V and J genes are TRBV10-3 and TRBJ1-2; 9 nucleotides agree with TRBD1. The sequencing here drew on peripheral blood, taken 28 days after the second AZD1222 dose. This clonotype was obtained from an adult who received the AZD1222 COVID-19 vaccine. In DNA, the CDR3 is TGTGCCATCAGTGAGGCCCAGACAGGGGGGAACTATGGCTACACCTTC. Its translation is CAISEAQTGGNYGYTF.